These 30 T cell receptor beta chains were all obtained from the same sample, sequenced in a study of metastatic and nonmetastatic thyroid tumors. No treatment had been given to any patient before thyroid surgery. TCRdb re-called clones from the PCR reads using MiXCR. Here the sample spans about 7,600 clones, approximately 30% being singletons. Sequenced: adjacent normal tissue. All receptors derive from a female donor with papillary thyroid cancer or a benign thyroid nodule (not recorded which). Some clones in this sample may be carry-over from other donors' samples.

Notes on this clone: The conserved closing phenylalanine or tryptophan is absent in this CDR3, likely reflecting a read error. The chain uses TRBV3-1 and TRBJ2-7; D is possibly TRBD2 (5 bases). Germline V lookup: CDR1 LGHDT, CDR2 YNNKEL (reference sequence). Trimming shortened V by 4 bases and J by 3 bases, and 16 bases separated the two germline ends. The CDR3 is made up of 15 amino acids. CDR3 amino acids: CASSPTGLADYEQYL. For the CDR3, the DNA is TGTGCCAGCAGCCCGACCGGACTGGCCGACTACGAGCAGTACCTC.

This clone counts as medium-sized. This sequence joins TRBV6-6 and TRBJ2-6; D is perhaps TRBD1 (6 bases). Germline loops: CDR1 MNHNY, CDR2 SVGAGI (reference sequence). V shed 2 bases and J shed 4 bases, with 9 bases lying between them. The CDR3 has 15 amino acids. The DNA of the CDR3 is TGTGCCAGCAGTTACGGGACAACCGGGGCCAACGTCCTGACTTTC. This sequence encodes CASSYGTTGANVLTF.

This chain connects TRBV19 to TRBJ1-5; 9 positions match TRBD1. V trimming: 6 bases; J trimming: 1 base; junction bases outside the gene matches: 10. This CDR3 has 17 amino acids. Germline CDR1 is LNHDA and CDR2 is SQIVND (reference sequence). CDR3 in amino acids: CASRPTGGYTSNQPQHF. The CDR3 nucleotides are TGTGCCAGTAGACCGACAGGGGGGTATACGAGCAATCAGCCCCAGCATTTT.

About this clone itself: One junction end disagrees with the germline gene, perhaps due to a read error. The chain links TRBV5-8 to TRBJ1-4; TRBD1 aligns across 8 bases. Germline CDR1 reads SGHTS; CDR2 reads YDEGEE. This CDR3 is 15 amino acids long. CDR3 bases: TGTTCCAGCAGCTTAAGGGGAACAGGGGGTGAAAAACTGTTTTTT. As protein: CSSSLRGTGGEKLFF.

This clone has ten or more counts. This likely comes from a read error, as the CDR3 has no conserved phenylalanine or tryptophan at its end. It is unclear where the CDR3 begins or ends on the DNA, so no DNA is shown, and the CDR3 is as TCRdb lists it. The V call is TRBV14, the J call TRBJ1-1. Germline CDR1 and CDR2: SGHDN and FVKESK. The CDR3 comprises 8 residues, both ends counted. CDR3 in amino acids: CASSELAG.

A note on this clone: It may be a read error: a sequence one base away is much more abundant. The chain employs TRBV5-4 and TRBJ2-1, with 16 bases identical to TRBD2. Germline loops: CDR1 SGHNT, CDR2 YYREEE (reference sequence). This CDR3 region has 15 residues. In DNA, the CDR3 is TGTGCCAGCAGCGGCGGGACTAGCGGGAGGGGTGAGCATTTCTTC. This sequence encodes CASSGGTSGRGEHFF.

DNA for the CDR3: TGTGCCAGCAGTGAACAGGGTTTTGGGGGACTAGCGGGGGTTCGGCAGTACGTC. This gives the protein CASSEQGFGGLAGVRQYV. The chain couples TRBV6-1 to TRBJ2-7; TRBD2 matches 14 bases. CDR3 size: 18 residues. In germline, CDR1 is MNHNS, CDR2 SASEGT. The ends lost 2 bases at V and 9 bases at J; junction bases unmatched: 15.

This rearrangement joins TRBV20-1 to TRBJ1-3; tentative D call: TRBD1 (6 bases). CDR3 length: 15 residues. Germline CDR1 DFQATT, CDR2 SNEGSKA (reference sequence). V lost 0 bases and J 3 bases, leaving 12 bases between the germline ends. CDR3: CSARDQDRLGNTIYF. The CDR3 coding sequence is TGCAGTGCTAGAGACCAAGACAGGCTTGGAAACACCATATATTTT.

Worth noting for this clone: This CDR3 fails to terminate in the conserved phenylalanine or tryptophan, so it likely reflects a read error. The chain links TRBV11-2 to TRBJ1-5; unclear D gene. Between the trimmed V and J ends, which lost 3 bases and 3 bases, there was a span of 9 bases. The CDR3 is 14 residues long. The germline gives CDR1 SGHAT, CDR2 FQNNGV. The CDR3 sequence is CASSFPWVNQPQHL. CDR3 coding DNA: TGTGCCAGCAGCTTTCCATGGGTCAATCAGCCCCAGCATCTT.

Worth noting for this clone: This sample also contains other DNA sequences that code for the same CDR3. V is TRBV7-9 and J is TRBJ2-5; D remains ambiguous. Germline lookup yields CDR1 SEHNR and CDR2 FQNEAQ (reference sequence). V lost 5 bases and J 5 bases, leaving 12 bases between the germline ends. The CDR3 has 13 amino acids. CDR3: CASSPPLVETQYF. The CDR3 DNA reads as TGTGCCAGCAGCCCCCCGCTGGTGGAGACCCAGTACTTC.

Here the CDR3 DNA reads TGCAGTGCTCCAGGACAGTTTGATAACTATGGCTACACCTTC. Protein product: CSAPGQFDNYGYTF. The chain combines TRBV20-1 with TRBJ1-2; TRBD1 is a possible D gene (6 bases). Germline CDR1 reads DFQATT; CDR2 reads SNEGSKA (reference sequence). This CDR3 is built from 14 residues. Trimming took off 5 bases at V and 1 base at J, with 14 bases between the two ends.

This chain joins TRBV6-1 and TRBJ1-6; 9 bases match TRBD1. The CDR3 is 15 amino acids. Unmatched junction bases numbered 7, after V lost 6 bases and J lost 7 bases. CDR1 and CDR2 from the germline V gene are MNHNS and SASEGT. The CDR3 loop reads CASSPGQGTNSPLHF. The CDR3 DNA is TGTGCCAGCAGCCCCGGACAGGGGACGAATTCACCCCTCCACTTT.

Concerning this clone itself: Since no conserved phenylalanine or tryptophan closes the CDR3, a read error is the likely cause. It is unclear where the CDR3 begins or ends on the DNA, so no DNA is shown, and the CDR3 is as TCRdb lists it. This chain uses TRBV19 with TRBJ1-5; TRBD1, as called in the table, went unchecked against the DNA. The CDR3 length is 16 residues, termini included. From germline, CDR1 is LNHDA and CDR2 SQIVND (reference sequence). CDR3 sequence reads: CASSTGGYTSNQPLHL.

This clone ranks as medium-sized. This CDR3 is also generated by other DNA sequences in the sample. J is TRBJ1-2 and V is TRBV20-1; 11 bases map to TRBD1. The ends lost 5 bases at V and 2 bases at J; junction bases unmatched: 1. The CDR3 runs 13 residues. Looked up from germline, CDR1 is DFQATT and CDR2 is SNEGSKA (reference sequence). DNA of the CDR3: TGCAGTGCTGGACAGGGGGCGAACTATGGCTACACCTTC. Protein product: CSAGQGANYGYTF.

Within the sample, this clone is medium-sized (0.01 to 0.1%). This chain joins TRBV2 and TRBJ2-7; no definite D call. CDR1 and CDR2 from the germline V gene are SNHLY and FYNNEI. V was shortened by 3 bases and J by 0 bases, with 15 bases between the two germline ends. The CDR3 length is 16 residues. The CDR3 sequence: CASSDVGTISSYEQYF. CDR3 bases: TGTGCCAGCAGTGATGTTGGTACAATTAGCTCCTACGAGCAGTACTTC. Looking up the rest from reference TRBV2 and TRBJ2-7 gives the full variable domain: EPEVTQTPSHQVTQMGQEVILRCVPISNHLYFYWYRQILGQKVEFLVSFYNNEISEKSEIFDDQFSVERPDGSNFTLKIRSTKLEDSAMYFCASSDVGTISSYEQYFGPGTRLTVT.

This clone was observed once. The chain recombines TRBV6-2 or TRBV6-3 with TRBJ1-2; D might be TRBD1 (5 bases). Per germline, CDR1 MNHEY and CDR2 SVGEGT. V lost 6 bases, J lost 7 bases, and 21 bases lay in between. The CDR3 length is 15 residues. The CDR3, as DNA: TGTGCCAGCAGAACGACCCAGGGAGCTCGGGGTGGCTACACCTTC. This encodes CASRTTQGARGGYTF.

The chain couples TRBV20-1 to TRBJ2-7; 14 bases are shared with TRBD2. This CDR3 comprises 14 residues. V shed 5 bases and J 2 bases; nucleotides not matched to a gene: 2. Germline CDR1 and CDR2: DFQATT and SNEGSKA (reference sequence). The CDR3 region has the DNA TGCAGTGCTGCGGGACTAGCGGGAGCCTACGAGCAGTACGTC. This encodes CSAAGLAGAYEQYV.

The chain uses TRBV2 and TRBJ2-2; D uncertain. The germline CDR1 and CDR2 sequences are SNHLY and FYNNEI. The CDR3 has 13 amino acids. Deletions cut 3 bases from V and 5 bases from J, with 7 bases between. The chain's CDR3 is CASSDRSTGELFF. For the CDR3, the DNA is TGTGCCAGCAGTGACCGGAGTACCGGGGAGCTGTTTTTT.

A note on this clone: One junction end disagrees with the germline gene, perhaps due to a read error. The V and J genes are TRBV6-1 and TRBJ1-4; D is unresolved. The CDR3 extends over 15 amino acids. The germline CDR1 and CDR2 sequences are MNHNS and SASEGT. DNA for the CDR3: TGTGCCAGCAGTGAAGATCAGCAGGAGTTAGACAAACAGTTTTTT. It codes for CASSEDQQELDKQFF.

This clone was seen a few times. The chain links TRBV6-2 or TRBV6-3 to TRBJ2-7, with a weak D call TRBD2 (6 bases). Germline CDR1 is MNHEY and CDR2 is SVGEGT. There are 14 residues in the CDR3. The V gene lost 6 bases and the J gene lost 2 bases, with 14 bases spanning the gap. The DNA of the CDR3 is TGTGCCAGCAGCCCGGCGGGAAGGACCTACGAGCAGTACTTC. Its protein product is CASSPAGRTYEQYF.

This clone came up many times. This CDR3 reads CSARDLNGRLGVSGNTIYF. Written as DNA, the CDR3 is TGCAGTGCTAGAGATCTTAACGGCAGGTTAGGGGTCTCTGGAAACACCATATATTTT. The V and J genes are TRBV20-1 and TRBJ1-3, with D possibly TRBD1 on 5 matching bases. Germline lookup yields CDR1 DFQATT and CDR2 SNEGSKA (reference sequence). V was pared by 0 bases and J by 0 bases, with 21 bases between. The CDR3 is 19 residues long.

The rearrangement uses TRBV11-3 and TRBJ2-6; D remains ambiguous. The V gene lost 5 bases and the J gene lost 2 bases, with 13 bases spanning the gap. CDR3 size: 16 residues. CDR1 SGHNT and CDR2 YENEEA come from the germline V gene. CDR3: CASSPQGSTGANVLTF. Here the CDR3 DNA reads TGTGCCAGCAGCCCCCAAGGAAGTACTGGGGCCAACGTCCTGACTTTC.

This clone occurred many times. This sequence joins TRBV20-1 and TRBJ2-3; no firm D call. The CDR3 runs to 19 residues. The V end lost 5 bases, the J end lost 0 bases, and 27 bases lay between the germline ends. The germline V gene encodes CDR1 DFQATT and CDR2 SNEGSKA (reference sequence). Written as DNA, the CDR3 is TGCAGTGCTCCGTCCGATCTGGACCCGAAGAGGATAAGCACAGATACGCAGTATTTT. Translated, it gives CSAPSDLDPKRISTDTQYF.

Concerning this clone itself: Mismatch with germline at one junction end may stem from a read error. The rearrangement links TRBV9 to TRBJ2-5; D remains ambiguous. Germline CDR1 SGDLS, CDR2 YYNGEE. The CDR3 loop spans 14 amino acids. The CDR3 DNA reads TGTGCCAGCATCGTAGGTGCGGATCAACAGACCCAGTACTTC. Its protein product is CASIVGADQQTQYF.

With respect to this clone: This CDR3 is missing its conserved last phenylalanine or tryptophan, likely due to a read error. The DNA is left out, because the CDR3 cannot be placed on it with certainty; the CDR3 is given as TCRdb lists it. The V call is TRBV6-1, the J call TRBJ1-2; TRBD1, as called in the table, went unchecked against the DNA. Germline assignment: CDR1 MNHNS and CDR2 SASEGT. The CDR3 length is 15 residues, termini included. The CDR3 sequence: CARRPTQGARGGYNL.

This clone was counted a few times. This chain joins TRBV28 and TRBJ2-7, with D possibly matching TRBD2 (6 bases). CDR1 MDHEN and CDR2 SYDVKM come from the germline V gene. CDR3 length: 14 amino acids. With 6 bases removed from V and 2 bases from J, the gap between germline ends came to 14 bases. CDR3 DNA sequence: TGTGCCAGCAGACCGCTTTCGGGGGCCTACGAGCAGTACTTC. This encodes CASRPLSGAYEQYF.

This clone is labeled medium-sized. The chain recombines TRBV13 with TRBJ2-7; TRBD2 matches at 12 bases. The trim removed 1 base at V and 5 bases at J, leaving 3 bases unmatched. Germline assignment: CDR1 PRHDT and CDR2 FYEKMQ (reference sequence). The CDR3 extends over 15 amino acids. Written as DNA, the CDR3 is TGTGCCAGCAGCTTAGAGGCTAGCGGGAGGGACGAGCAGTACTTC. Protein: CASSLEASGRDEQYF.

In this sample, this clone turned up many times. The rearrangement joins TRBV5-8 to TRBJ1-4, with TRBD1 matching 8 bases. Losses at the gene ends were 2 bases for V and 7 bases for J; bases not matched to a gene: 7. The CDR3 loop spans 15 amino acids. Germline values: CDR1 SGHTS, CDR2 YDEGEE. CDR3 amino acids: CASSFRGTGGEKLFF. CDR3 in DNA: TGTGCCAGCAGCTTCAGGGGAACAGGGGGTGAAAAACTGTTTTTT.

The chain combines TRBV7-3 with TRBJ2-3, with 9 bases identical to TRBD2. Trimming cost V 5 bases and J 5 bases; bases outside gene matches: 8. Germline loops: CDR1 SGHTA, CDR2 FQGTGA. The CDR3 is 15 amino acids. CDR3 protein: CASSPVVLAGDTQYF. CDR3 nucleotide sequence: TGTGCCAGCAGCCCCGTGGTACTAGCGGGAGATACGCAGTATTTT.

This clone is classed as medium-sized. The genes are TRBV6-2 or TRBV6-3 and TRBJ2-3; D possibly uses TRBD1 or TRBD2 (7 bases each). In germline, CDR1 is MNHEY, CDR2 SVGEGT. The ends were cut back, 5 bases at V and 8 bases at J, with 20 bases in the middle. The CDR3 loop spans 15 amino acids. The CDR3 is CASSPPSGPGGTQYF. The CDR3 DNA reads as TGTGCCAGCAGTCCACCTAGCGGCCCAGGGGGTACGCAGTATTTT.